The 7 T cell receptor beta chains below come from one sample, sequenced in a study of draining lymph node invasion in breast cancer. TCRdb recomputed calls from the bulk RNA-seq reads with MiXCR, one row per CDR3 protein. The table has some 1,900 distinct CDR3 sequences, more than 75% seen once; the top ten hold over 2%. Memory conventional CD4 T cells were sorted as CD4+ CD45RA- CD25- cells. The specimen sequenced was sorted memory CD4+ effector T cells from a lymph node. The source of these receptors is a female donor with luminal breast cancer.

The rearrangement uses TRBV6-2 or TRBV6-3 and TRBJ1-4; D ambiguous. V lost 0 bases to trimming and J lost 7 bases, with 12 bases between them. This CDR3 region has 15 residues. Per the germline V gene, CDR1 is MNHEY and CDR2 is SVGEGT. CDR3 in amino acids: CASSYSQKKGEKLFF. DNA of the CDR3: TGTGCCAGCAGTTACTCTCAGAAGAAGGGTGAAAAACTGTTTTTT.

The chain is built from TRBV7-6 and TRBJ2-2, with D perhaps TRBD1 (5 bases). CDR3 length: 15 amino acids. Germline CDR1 is SGHVS and CDR2 is FNYEAQ. Between the trimmed V and J ends, which lost 1 base and 0 bases, there was a span of 6 bases. The CDR3 spells CASSLGQTNTGELFF. CDR3 DNA: TGTGCCAGCAGCTTAGGACAGACGAACACCGGGGAGCTGTTTTTT.

The J gene is TRBJ2-7, the V gene TRBV19; D may be TRBD1 or TRBD2 (5 bases each). V was shortened by 4 bases and J by 6 bases, with 13 bases between the two germline ends. In germline, CDR1 is LNHDA, CDR2 SQIVND (reference sequence). The length of the CDR3 is 13 residues. CDR3 DNA sequence: TGTGCCAGTAGTAGGGGGATGGATACCGAGCAGTACTTC. Protein product: CASSRGMDTEQYF. The full variable domain, rest sourced from reference TRBV19 and TRBJ2-7, is DGGITQSPKYLFRKEGQNVTLSCEQNLNHDAMYWYRQDPGQGLRLIYYSQIVNDFQKGDIAEGYSVSREKKESFPLTVTSAQKNPTAFYLCASSRGMDTEQYFGPGTRLTVT.

The J gene is TRBJ1-6, the V gene TRBV28; 7 bases fit TRBD1. There are 15 residues in the CDR3. J was trimmed by 0 bases and V by 6 bases; bases with no gene match: 2. Germline V gene sequence: CDR1 MDHEN, CDR2 SYDVKM. The CDR3 region has the DNA TGTGCCAGCAGCCGACAGGGCTCCTATAATTCACCCCTCCACTTT. Translated: CASSRQGSYNSPLHF. The full variable domain, with the rest looked up from reference TRBV28 and TRBJ1-6, is DVKVTQSSRYLVKRTGEKVFLECVQDMDHENMFWYRQDPGLGLRLIYFSYDVKMKEKGDIPEGYSVSREKKERFSLILESASTNQTSMYLCASSRQGSYNSPLHFGNGTRLTVT.

The chain employs TRBV3-1 and TRBJ2-2; D is unclear. V lost 5 bases and J 5 bases, leaving 9 bases between the germline ends. This CDR3 comprises 13 residues. In germline, CDR1 is LGHDT, CDR2 YNNKEL (reference sequence). CDR3 in amino acids: CASSTLRTGELFF. Here the CDR3 DNA reads TGTGCCAGCAGCACCTTACGGACCGGGGAGCTGTTTTTT.

The chain has TRBV12-3 or TRBV12-4 and TRBJ1-1; a possible D gene is TRBD1 (5 bases). The CDR3 contains 12 residues. Trimming pared 6 bases from V and 8 bases from J, leaving 13 bases between. DNA for the CDR3: TGTGCCAGCAGCCCCCGGGGGACGGAAGCTTTCTTT. Translated, it gives CASSPRGTEAFF.

The V and J genes are TRBV6-5 and TRBJ1-4; TRBD1 matches 8 bases. With V trimmed by 1 base and J by 8 bases, 12 bases remained unmatched. This CDR3 spans 17 amino acids. Germline V gene lookup returns CDR1 MNHEY and CDR2 SVGAGI. Here the CDR3 reads CASSYYGTGYNSEKLFF. DNA for the CDR3: TGTGCCAGCAGTTACTACGGGACAGGTTATAATTCGGAAAAACTGTTTTTT.